The source of this T cell receptor (beta chain) is a study of T cells in Graves' hyperthyroidism and ophthalmopathy. Overall study context: Peripheral blood draws took place at initial diagnosis, ahead of any treatment.

Germline CDR1 and CDR2: MDHEN and SYDVKM. This CDR3 is built from 16 residues. V lost 2 bases and J lost 5, with 18 bases in between. TCR beta CDR3 region amplification was performed from RNA transcripts. When the TCR CDR3 underwent first-round RT-PCR, the HTBI primer set was used. TCRdb passed the multiplex PCR reads through MiXCR, listing each CDR3 protein once. This sample has about 160,000 distinct CDR3 sequences, with about 9.4% found just once. At least ten counts were recorded for this clonotype. Uncontrolled infection, other autoimmune disease, pregnancy or lactation excluded patients. Clinical symptoms, serum thyroxine, TRAb, thyroid ultrasound and orbital computed tomography informed diagnoses.

Material: blood. The receptor comes from a woman younger than 30 with Graves' hyperthyroidism that later progressed to Graves' ophthalmopathy. This sequence joins TRBV28 and TRBJ2-5, with D possibly being TRBD2 (5 bases). DNA for the CDR3: TGTGCCAGCAGTTTAAACCCGGGGTGGCACTCGGAGACCCAGTACTTC. Residues: CASSLNPGWHSETQYF.